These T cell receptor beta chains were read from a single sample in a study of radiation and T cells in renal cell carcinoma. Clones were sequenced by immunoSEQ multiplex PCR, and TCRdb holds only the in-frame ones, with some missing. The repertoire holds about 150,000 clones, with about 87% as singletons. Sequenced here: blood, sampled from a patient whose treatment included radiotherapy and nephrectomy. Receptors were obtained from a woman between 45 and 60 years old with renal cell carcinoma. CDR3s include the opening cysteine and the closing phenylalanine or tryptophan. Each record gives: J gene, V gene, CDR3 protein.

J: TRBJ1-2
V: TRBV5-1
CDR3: CASSLALSDGYTF

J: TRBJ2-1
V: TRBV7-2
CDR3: CASSLGQGRQQFF

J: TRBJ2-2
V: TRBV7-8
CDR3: CASSSTTDRGTGELFF

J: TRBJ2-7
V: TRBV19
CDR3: CASSRAYSSYEQYF

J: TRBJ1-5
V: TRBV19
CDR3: CASSIVGPVSNQPQHF

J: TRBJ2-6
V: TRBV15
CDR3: CATSPPGRVYSGANVLTF

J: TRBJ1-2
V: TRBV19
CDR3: CASSGAGNYGYTF

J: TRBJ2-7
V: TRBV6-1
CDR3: CASRVLGETGYEQYF

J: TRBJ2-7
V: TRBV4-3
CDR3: CASSPQTGIGEQYF

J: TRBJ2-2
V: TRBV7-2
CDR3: CASSLNAGNTGELFF

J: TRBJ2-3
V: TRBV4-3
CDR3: CASSQDLAGGTDTQYF

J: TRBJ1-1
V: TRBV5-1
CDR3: CASSPRTGIGTEAFF

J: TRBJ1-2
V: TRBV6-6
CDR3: CASSGGAYGYTF

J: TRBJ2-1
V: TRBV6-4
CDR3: CASRMIAGGPNEQFF

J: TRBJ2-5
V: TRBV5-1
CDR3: CASSLAGLISETQYF

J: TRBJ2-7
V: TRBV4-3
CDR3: CASSQLQGGQQYF

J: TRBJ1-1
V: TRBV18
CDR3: CASSPNLEGGTEAFF

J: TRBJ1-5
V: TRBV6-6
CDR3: CASSYAGEPQHF

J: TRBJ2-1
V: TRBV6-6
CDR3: CASSTLGGRNEQFF

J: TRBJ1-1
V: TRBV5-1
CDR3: CASSLGALGSTEAFF

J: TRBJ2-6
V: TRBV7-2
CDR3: CASSLDLSGANVLTF

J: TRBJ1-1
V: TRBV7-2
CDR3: CAITTGGWNTEAFF

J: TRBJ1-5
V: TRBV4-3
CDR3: CASSQDRGGWGGQPQHF

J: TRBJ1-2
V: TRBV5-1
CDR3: CASSAMDTLGGGYTF

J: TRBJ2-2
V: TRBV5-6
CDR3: CASSLVWDIVRAGELFF

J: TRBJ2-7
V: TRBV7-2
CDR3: CASSLGGQLYEQYF

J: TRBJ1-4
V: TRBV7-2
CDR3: CASSLGGRGEKLFF

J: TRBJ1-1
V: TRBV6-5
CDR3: CASNRGDTEAFF

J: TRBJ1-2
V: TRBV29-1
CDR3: CSATGPLNYGYTF

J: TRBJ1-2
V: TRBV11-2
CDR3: CASTLAQGVGYTF

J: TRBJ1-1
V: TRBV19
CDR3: CASSSGRVGTAEAFF

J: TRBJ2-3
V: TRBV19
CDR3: CASSRRTSAPDTQYF

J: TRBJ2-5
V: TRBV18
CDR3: CASSPSTSFETQYF

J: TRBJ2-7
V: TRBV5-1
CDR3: CASSRGTGGKLGEQYF

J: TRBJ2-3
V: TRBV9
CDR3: CASSVIGEDTQYF

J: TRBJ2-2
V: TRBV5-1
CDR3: CASSPYSDTGELFF

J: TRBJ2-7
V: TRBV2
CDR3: CASRGVDRVRYEQYF

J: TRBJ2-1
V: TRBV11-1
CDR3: CASIGAGDVGEQFF

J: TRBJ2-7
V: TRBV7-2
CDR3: CASSLQSGLENEQYF

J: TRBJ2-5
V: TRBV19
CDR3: CASSTSDQETQYF

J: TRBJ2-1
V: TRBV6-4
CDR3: CASSISGGSNEQFF

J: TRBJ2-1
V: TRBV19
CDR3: CASSPRQGAKDEQFF

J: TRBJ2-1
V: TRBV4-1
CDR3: CASSQDSSYNEQFF

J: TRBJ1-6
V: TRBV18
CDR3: CASSPDRRYNSPLHF

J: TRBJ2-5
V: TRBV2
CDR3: CASSGDRGETQYF

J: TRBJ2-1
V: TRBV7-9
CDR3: CASSLEGVSYNEQFF

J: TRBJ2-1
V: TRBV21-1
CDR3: CASIWRQDNEQFF

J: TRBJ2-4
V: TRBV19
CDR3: CASRKQDGKNIQYF

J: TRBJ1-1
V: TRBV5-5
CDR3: CASSLVTGPTEAFF

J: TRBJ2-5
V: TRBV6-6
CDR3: CASKGPGGMETQYF

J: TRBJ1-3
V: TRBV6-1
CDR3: CGEAGEGSGNTIYF

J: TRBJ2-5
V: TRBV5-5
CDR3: CASSLGDRGRLETQYF